The clone carrying this TCR beta chain occurred once. The antigen is unknown. The germline V and J ends were trimmed by 4 bases and 11 bases, with 10 bases remaining between them. CDR1 is SGHNT, CDR2 YYREEE, per germline (reference sequence). The CDR3 is made up of 12 amino acids. A single record per CDR3 protein comes from TCRdb applying MiXCR to the reads. The top ten hold more than 10% of the sample, which has 310,000 or so distinct CDR3 sequences, 17% seen once. This specimen belongs to a study of T cell repertoires in cytomegalovirus infection. Study in general: Matching HLA type and CMV infection were both indicated by public TCR beta signatures. General study findings and limits: Based on cumulative public TCR beta family frequency, carriers of CMV plus the relevant HLA were identified. CMV-specific TCR beta clonotypes restricted by HLA-C were the ones dominating the ex vivo response.

What was sequenced was PBMCs. The clonotype was recovered from a human donor in good health (CMV status not recorded). Some clones in this sample may be carry-over from other donors' samples. The V and J genes are TRBV5-4 and TRBJ1-6; no definite D call. This CDR3 reads CASSTADPPLHF. The CDR3 DNA reads TGTGCCAGCAGCACGGCCGATCCACCCCTCCACTTT.